This TCR beta chain emerged from a study of T cell repertoires in cytomegalovirus infection. Worth noting for this clonotype: What it binds is unknown.

TCRdb reprocessed the reads with MiXCR, giving one entry per CDR3 protein. This table has hundreds of thousands of distinct CDR3 sequences, under 55% appearing once. The CDR3 has 14 residues. Germline V gene lookup returns CDR1 SGDLS and CDR2 YYNGEE. Trimming cost V 2 bases and J 5 bases; bases outside gene matches: 3. The receptor was derived from a human donor in good health (CMV status not recorded). Some clones in this sample may be carry-over from other donors' samples. The sample in question was cultured PBMCs, obtained from culture after CMV antigen stimulation. The genes are TRBV9 and TRBJ2-1; 8 positions agree with TRBD2. The CDR3 DNA is TGTGCCAGCAGCGTCAGCGGGAGTAACAATGAGCAGTTCTTC. It encodes CASSVSGSNNEQFF.